These T cell receptor beta chains were read from a single sample in a study of cytomegalovirus exposure and HLA in healthy donors. The protocol was immunoSEQ multiplex PCR, while the TCRdb copy is restricted to in-frame clones and leaves out a portion. The repertoire holds a few hundred thousand clones, more than 55% seen once, with approximately 2.3% in the top ten. Sequencing input: PBMCs. All receptors come from a female donor in good health and CMV-seronegative. Both conserved end residues are part of each CDR3. Each record gives: J gene, clone size, D gene, V gene, CDR3 protein, CDR3 DNA. The D gene is left open where the match is weak. A clone size is listed for some rows: how often the clone was seen (once, few, many), or a class if it is expanded.

TRBJ2-5	.	TRBD1	TRBV28	CASSRLRDRVGETQYF	TGTGCCAGCAGTCGGTTACGGGACAGGGTGGGGGAGACCCAGTACTTC
TRBJ2-7	.	TRBD2	TRBV7-2	CASSQPTSGRALGYEQYF	TGTGCCAGCAGCCAACCGACTAGCGGGAGGGCCTTGGGCTACGAGCAGTACTTC
TRBJ1-2	.	.	TRBV6-6	CASSFGAGGYGYTF	TGTGCCAGCAGTTTCGGGGCTGGGGGCTACGGCTACACCTTC
TRBJ2-7	few	TRBD2	TRBV28	CASIGSGIKQYF	TGTGCCAGCATTGGTAGCGGGATTAAGCAGTACTTC
TRBJ1-2	.	TRBD1	TRBV5-6	CASSLGTGSSGYTF	TGTGCCAGCAGCTTGGGGACAGGGTCGAGTGGCTACACCTTC
TRBJ1-5	.	TRBD1	TRBV19	CASSTQGQGRVQPQHF	TGTGCCAGTAGTACTCAAGGACAGGGCAGGGTTCAGCCCCAGCATTTT
TRBJ1-2	.	.	TRBV6-1	CASTSGSYGYTF	TGTGCCAGCACCTCAGGGTCCTATGGCTACACCTTC
TRBJ2-3	.	.	TRBV7-9	CASRTGLTDTQYF	TGTGCCAGCCGAACAGGTCTTACAGATACGCAGTATTTT
TRBJ2-6	few	.	TRBV30	CAWSLGFSGANVLTF	TGTGCCTGGAGTCTAGGTTTCTCTGGGGCCAACGTCCTGACTTTC
TRBJ2-1	.	.	TRBV7-2	CASSLDGRSHEQFF	TGTGCCAGCAGCTTAGATGGCCGATCGCATGAGCAGTTCTTC
TRBJ1-3	.	.	TRBV2	CASSEEQGINTIYF	TGTGCCAGCAGTGAGGAACAGGGAATAAACACCATATATTTT
TRBJ1-2	.	.	TRBV7-2	CASSLMASGYTF	TGTGCCAGCAGCTTAATGGCTTCTGGCTACACCTTC
TRBJ2-2	.	TRBD2	TRBV11-2	CASRVAGGPGELFF	TGTGCCAGCAGGGTAGCGGGAGGCCCCGGGGAGCTGTTTTTT
TRBJ2-7	.	TRBD2	TRBV4-2	CASSQAATSGTPYEQYF	TGTGCCAGCAGCCAAGCGGCGACTAGCGGGACCCCCTACGAGCAGTACTTC
TRBJ1-2	.	.	TRBV13	CASSRGQGYGYTF	TGTGCCAGCAGCCGGGGACAAGGCTATGGCTACACCTTC
TRBJ2-7	.	.	TRBV7-5	CVRSLEGPLGDQAGYEQYF	TGTGTCAGAAGCTTAGAAGGCCCCTTAGGGGATCAAGCAGGATACGAGCAGTACTTC
TRBJ1-2	.	.	TRBV19	CASSIGTDYLWGGYTF	TGTGCCAGTAGTATCGGGACTGACTACCTTTGGGGTGGCTACACCTTC
TRBJ2-7	.	.	TRBV5-1	CASSLVLGTYEQYF	TGCGCCAGCAGCTTGGTACTAGGGACCTACGAGCAGTACTTC
TRBJ2-3	once	.	TRBV18	CASSPLGQGPDTQYF	TGTGCCAGCTCACCACTCGGGCAGGGCCCAGATACGCAGTATTTT
TRBJ2-7	.	TRBD2	TRBV5-1	CASRLAGFNEQYF	TGCGCCAGCAGACTAGCGGGATTCAACGAGCAGTACTTC
TRBJ1-2	once	TRBD1	TRBV7-2	CASSPRQGYGYTF	TGTGCCAGCAGCCCCCGACAGGGATATGGCTACACCTTC
TRBJ1-1	.	.	TRBV18	CASSPNGGGLNTEAFF	TGTGCCAGCTCACCTAATGGGGGGGGGTTGAACACTGAAGCTTTCTTT
TRBJ2-7	.	TRBD2	TRBV10-3	CAISESIGLAGVYEQYF	TGTGCCATCAGTGAGTCGATAGGACTAGCGGGAGTTTACGAGCAGTACTTC
TRBJ2-3	.	TRBD2	TRBV5-4	CASSVTSGRAEDTQYF	TGTGCCAGCAGCGTGACTAGCGGGAGGGCCGAAGATACGCAGTATTTT
TRBJ2-7	.	TRBD2	TRBV19	CASSIGTSAGYEQYF	TGTGCCAGTAGTATAGGGACTAGCGCCGGCTACGAGCAGTACTTC
TRBJ1-5	.	TRBD1	TRBV27	CASKLTGMNQPQHF	TGTGCCAGCAAACTGACAGGGATGAATCAGCCCCAGCATTTT
TRBJ1-5	.	TRBD1	TRBV6-1	CATHRRDRGQPQHF	TGTGCCACCCATCGCCGGGACAGAGGTCAGCCCCAGCATTTT
TRBJ2-7	.	TRBD2	TRBV7-9	CASSLVTSSYEQYF	TGTGCCAGCAGCTTAGTGACTAGCAGCTACGAGCAGTACTTC
TRBJ2-4	few	TRBD2	TRBV28	CASSFDWVAGGPKNIQYF	TGTGCCAGCAGTTTCGACTGGGTAGCGGGAGGGCCGAAAAACATTCAGTACTTC
TRBJ2-2	.	TRBD1	TRBV28	CASRTGTGDSGELFF	TGTGCCAGTCGGACGGGGACAGGGGATTCCGGGGAGCTGTTTTTT
TRBJ2-1	.	TRBD2	TRBV6-5	CASSYAGGRGNEQFF	TGTGCCAGCAGTTACGCGGGCGGGAGGGGCAATGAGCAGTTCTTC
TRBJ1-5	.	.	TRBV5-1	CASSLARTENQPQHF	TGCGCCAGCAGCTTGGCTAGGACAGAGAATCAGCCCCAGCATTTT
TRBJ2-5	.	TRBD2	TRBV7-9	CASSLDPGTSGLSETQYF	TGTGCCAGCAGCTTGGACCCAGGGACTAGCGGCCTCTCAGAGACCCAGTACTTC
TRBJ1-3	once	.	TRBV6-1	CASSDRGDGNTIYF	TGTGCCAGCAGTGACAGGGGAGATGGAAACACCATATATTTT
TRBJ2-6	.	TRBD1	TRBV19	CASKPDLGTGRAGANVLTF	TGTGCCAGTAAGCCAGACCTTGGGACAGGGAGAGCTGGGGCCAACGTCCTGACTTTC
TRBJ2-3	.	TRBD2	TRBV15	CAIRLAGGTDTQYF	TGTGCCATCCGACTAGCGGGAGGAACAGATACGCAGTATTTT
TRBJ2-7	.	.	TRBV10-2	CASSEWAGPYEQYF	TGCGCCAGCAGTGAGTGGGCGGGCCCCTACGAGCAGTACTTC
TRBJ2-2	few	TRBD1	TRBV5-4	CASREPGQAAGELFF	TGTGCCAGCAGAGAACCCGGACAGGCGGCCGGGGAGCTGTTTTTT
TRBJ1-2	.	.	TRBV5-6	CASSLARVNYGYTF	TGTGCCAGCAGCTTGGCCAGGGTTAACTATGGCTACACCTTC
TRBJ2-7	.	.	TRBV11-2	CASSSEAGRYEQYF	TGTGCCAGCAGTTCTGAGGCGGGGAGGTACGAGCAGTACTTC
TRBJ2-2	.	.	TRBV6-6	CATRDSANTGELFF	TGTGCCACGCGGGACTCCGCGAACACCGGGGAGCTGTTTTTT
TRBJ1-3	.	TRBD1	TRBV5-1	CASSPTGAPSGNTIYF	TGCGCCAGCAGCCCCACAGGGGCACCGTCTGGAAACACCATATATTTT
TRBJ2-7	few	TRBD1	TRBV6-1	CASKGQGIAYEQYF	TGTGCCAGCAAGGGACAGGGGATAGCCTACGAGCAGTACTTC
TRBJ2-2	few	.	TRBV5-1	CASSFESTTGELFF	TGCGCCAGCAGCTTTGAGAGCACCACCGGGGAGCTGTTTTTT
TRBJ1-1	.	.	TRBV9	CASSVAGMNTEAFF	TGTGCCAGCAGCGTTGCAGGGATGAACACTGAAGCTTTCTTT
TRBJ2-7	.	TRBD2	TRBV5-1	CASIPIAGGPGEQYF	TGCGCCAGCATCCCAATAGCGGGAGGGCCGGGCGAGCAGTACTTC
TRBJ2-7	.	TRBD2	TRBV5-1	CASSPRTSSYEQYF	TGCGCCAGCAGCCCACGGACTAGCTCCTACGAGCAGTACTTC
TRBJ2-4	.	.	TRBV5-5	CASSSRAGEKYIQYF	TGTGCCAGCAGCTCTCGGGCAGGGGAAAAGTACATTCAGTACTTC
TRBJ2-1	.	.	TRBV27	CASSSSRGNMDEQFF	TGTGCCAGCAGTTCTTCTAGAGGTAATATGGATGAGCAGTTCTTC